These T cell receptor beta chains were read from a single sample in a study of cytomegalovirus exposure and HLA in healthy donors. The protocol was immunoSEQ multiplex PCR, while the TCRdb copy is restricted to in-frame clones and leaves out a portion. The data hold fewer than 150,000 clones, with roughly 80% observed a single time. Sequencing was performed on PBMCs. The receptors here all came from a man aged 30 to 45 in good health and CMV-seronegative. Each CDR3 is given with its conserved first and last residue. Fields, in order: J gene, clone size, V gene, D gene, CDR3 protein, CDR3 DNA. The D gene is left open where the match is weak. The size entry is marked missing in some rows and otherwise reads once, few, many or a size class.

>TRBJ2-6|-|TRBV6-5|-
CASSRGSAGANVLTF
TGTGCCAGCAGTAGGGGATCGGCTGGGGCCAACGTCCTGACTTTC
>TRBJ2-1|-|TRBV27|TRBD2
CASSLSTGLAGLSYNEQFF
TGTGCCAGCAGTTTATCGACAGGACTAGCGGGTCTCTCCTACAATGAGCAGTTCTTC
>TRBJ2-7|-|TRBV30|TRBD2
CAWSVGAGGYEQYF
TGTGCCTGGAGTGTCGGGGCGGGAGGGTACGAGCAGTACTTC
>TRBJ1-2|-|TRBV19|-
CASTSLRYNYGYTF
TGTGCCAGTACTTCGTTGAGGTATAACTATGGCTACACCTTC
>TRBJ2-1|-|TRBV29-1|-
CSVEEVGADNEQFF
TGCAGCGTTGAAGAAGTAGGGGCGGACAATGAGCAGTTCTTC
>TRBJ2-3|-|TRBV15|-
CATSRTFSGGWYTQYF
TGTGCCACCAGCAGAACATTCAGTGGAGGCTGGTATACGCAGTATTTT
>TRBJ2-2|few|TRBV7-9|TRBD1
CASSRGTGLGTGELFF
TGTGCCAGCAGCCGGGGGACAGGACTCGGGACCGGGGAGCTGTTTTTT
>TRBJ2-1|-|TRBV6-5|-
CASSYETGTSNEQFF
TGTGCCAGCAGTTATGAGACTGGAACGTCAAATGAGCAGTTCTTC
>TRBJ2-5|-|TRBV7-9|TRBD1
CASSLPGTGQETQYF
TGTGCCAGCAGCTTACCTGGGACAGGCCAAGAGACCCAGTACTTC
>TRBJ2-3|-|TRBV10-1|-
CASSVGLAADTQYF
TGCGCCAGCAGTGTGGGGCTCGCGGCAGATACGCAGTATTTT
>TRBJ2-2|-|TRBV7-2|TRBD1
CASSSGQGNTGELFF
TGTGCCAGCAGCTCGGGACAGGGGAACACCGGGGAGCTGTTTTTT
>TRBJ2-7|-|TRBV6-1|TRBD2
CATRLAGGSSYEQYF
TGTGCCACCCGGTTAGCGGGAGGGAGCTCCTACGAGCAGTACTTC
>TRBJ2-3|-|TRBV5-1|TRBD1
CASSWGQQDTQYF
TGCGCCAGCAGCTGGGGACAGCAGGATACGCAGTATTTT
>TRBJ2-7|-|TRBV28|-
CASSLLAGSYEQYF
TGTGCCAGCAGTTTATTGGCGGGCTCCTACGAGCAGTACTTC
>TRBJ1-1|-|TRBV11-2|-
CASSSPRGSLKDTEAFF
TGTGCCAGCAGCTCGCCCAGGGGCTCGCTTAAGGACACTGAAGCTTTCTTT
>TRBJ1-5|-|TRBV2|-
CASRPGTPYSNQPQHF
TGTGCCAGCAGGCCCGGGACACCCTATAGCAATCAGCCCCAGCATTTT
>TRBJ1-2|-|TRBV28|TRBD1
CASSLDRGYGYTF
TGTGCCAGCAGCCTTGACAGGGGCTATGGCTACACCTTC
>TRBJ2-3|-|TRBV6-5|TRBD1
CASSRGGSGDTQYF
TGTGCCAGCAGTCGAGGGGGCTCCGGAGATACGCAGTATTTT
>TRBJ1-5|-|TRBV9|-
CASSVEGVRNQPQHF
TGTGCCAGCAGCGTAGAGGGGGTACGGAATCAGCCCCAGCATTTT
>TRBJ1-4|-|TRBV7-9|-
CSSGGGVLNEKLFF
TGTTCCAGCGGTGGAGGGGTGCTCAATGAAAAACTGTTTTTT
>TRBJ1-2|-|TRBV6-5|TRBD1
CASSYATGAYGYIF
TGTGCCAGCAGTTACGCGACAGGGGCCTATGGCTACATCTTC
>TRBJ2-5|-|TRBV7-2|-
CASSLSRGRETQYF
TGTGCCAGCAGCTTGTCTAGGGGCAGGGAGACCCAGTACTTC
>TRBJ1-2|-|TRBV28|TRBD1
CASSFTTGLYGYTF
TGTGCCAGCAGCTTTACGACAGGGCTCTATGGCTACACCTTC
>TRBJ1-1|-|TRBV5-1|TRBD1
CASSLQGRNTEAFF
TGCGCCAGCAGCCTACAGGGGAGGAACACTGAAGCTTTCTTT
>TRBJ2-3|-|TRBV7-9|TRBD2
CASSWTSGRANTQYF
TGTGCCAGCAGCTGGACTAGCGGGAGGGCCAATACGCAGTATTTT
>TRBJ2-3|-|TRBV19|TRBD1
CASSIRATGASTDTQYF
TGTGCCAGTAGTATCCGGGCGACAGGGGCTAGCACAGATACGCAGTATTTT
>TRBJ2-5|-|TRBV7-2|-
CASSPRLRETQYF
TGTGCCAGCAGCCCACGACTAAGGGAGACCCAGTACTTC
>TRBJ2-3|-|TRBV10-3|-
CAISGPPGDSSTDTQYF
TGTGCCATCAGTGGGCCACCAGGGGATTCGAGCACAGATACGCAGTATTTT
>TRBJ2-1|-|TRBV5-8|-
CASSLAEKEQFF
TGTGCCAGCAGCTTGGCCGAGAAGGAGCAGTTCTTC